Presented here are 16 T cell receptor beta chains from one specimen sequenced in a study of cytomegalovirus exposure and HLA in healthy donors. The study ran its PCR with 60 Vbeta and 13 Jbeta primers. Generated by immunoSEQ multiplex PCR, the TCRdb table keeps only in-frame clones and is missing some. The sample shows some 160,000 clones, roughly 85% of them seen only once. Sequencing was done on a sample of PBMCs. Receptors originate from a woman aged 40-49 years in good health and CMV-seronegative.

This chain connects TRBV10-3 to TRBJ1-4, with TRBD1 as a possible D gene (6 bases). The V end was cut by 10 bases, the J end by 8 bases, with 17 bases between. Germline CDR1 ENHRY, CDR2 SYGVKD. This CDR3 contains 13 residues. The CDR3 DNA sequence: TGTGCCACGGGGGGCCTTCTTGTGGAAAAACTGTTTTTT. Its translation is CATGGLLVEKLFF.

The chain links TRBV7-2 to TRBJ2-7, with a weak D call TRBD1 (5 bases). The length of the CDR3 is 14 residues. In germline, CDR1 is SGHTA, CDR2 FQGNSA. Trimming removed 5 bases at V and 3 bases at J, with 14 bases between. Written as DNA, the CDR3 is TGTGCCAGCAGCCTCGACAGATCCCACTACGAGCAGTACTTC. Translated: CASSLDRSHYEQYF.

The chain has TRBV10-1 and TRBJ2-7; no firm D call. Looked up from germline, CDR1 is WNHNN and CDR2 is SYGVQD (reference sequence). The CDR3 is 14 residues long. V dropped 6 bases and J dropped 5 bases, with 17 bases sitting between them. The CDR3: CASSPLGPNHEQYF. CDR3 coding DNA: TGCGCCAGCAGCCCTCTTGGGCCCAACCACGAGCAGTACTTC.

The chain carries TRBV5-8 and TRBJ2-3; perhaps TRBD2 as D (6 bases). V lost 0 bases and J lost 2, with 10 bases in between. This CDR3 has 15 residues. Per the germline V gene, CDR1 is SGHTS and CDR2 is YDEGEE. The CDR3 DNA reads TGTGCCAGCAGCTTGGGGGGGGACTTCACAGATACGCAGTATTTT. Translated: CASSLGGDFTDTQYF.

In this sample, this clone turned up a few times. The chain recombines TRBV5-1 with TRBJ2-2; possibly TRBD1 for D (5 bases). The CDR3 covers 15 residues. The germline V gene encodes CDR1 SGHRS and CDR2 YFSETQ. The ends were cut back, 0 bases at V and 6 bases at J, with 12 bases in the middle. The CDR3 is CASSLEGWSAGELFF. The CDR3 DNA is TGCGCCAGCAGCTTGGAGGGGTGGTCCGCCGGGGAGCTGTTTTTT.

V and J are TRBV18 and TRBJ2-3, with a weak D call TRBD1 (6 bases). Trimming shortened V by 4 bases and J by 3 bases, and 14 bases separated the two germline ends. CDR3 length equals 15 residues. Germline V gene sequence: CDR1 KGHSH, CDR2 LQKENI. CDR3 residues: CASSQSGHITDTQYF. The CDR3 DNA follows: TGTGCCAGCTCACAATCGGGACACATAACAGATACGCAGTATTTT.

CDR3 sequence reads: CASSPGRDRYNEQFF. Here the CDR3 DNA reads TGTGCCAGCAGCCCCGGGCGGGACAGATACAATGAGCAGTTCTTC. V is TRBV11-2 and J is TRBJ2-1; D might be TRBD1 (7 bases). V was trimmed by 5 bases and J by 4 bases, leaving 15 bases between them. This CDR3 contains 15 residues. Germline values: CDR1 SGHAT, CDR2 FQNNGV.

Only one count was recorded for this clone. V gene TRBV28 combines with J gene TRBJ2-2, with D possibly being TRBD2 (6 bases). The CDR3 loop spans 15 amino acids. From germline, CDR1 is MDHEN and CDR2 SYDVKM. The V end was cut by 7 bases, the J end by 7 bases, with 19 bases between. For the CDR3, the DNA is TGTGCCAGCACAAGTTCTCGGGGGTGGGTCGGGGAGCTGTTTTTT. Protein: CASTSSRGWVGELFF.

The chain employs TRBV19 and TRBJ2-2; 8 nucleotides agree with TRBD2. Trimming cost V 11 bases and J 7 bases; bases outside gene matches: 15. CDR3 size: 15 residues. Germline assignment: CDR1 LNHDA and CDR2 SQIVND (reference sequence). CDR3 sequence reads: CASRGSGRRSGELFF. In DNA, the CDR3 is TGTGCCTCTAGGGGAAGCGGGAGAAGGAGCGGGGAGCTGTTTTTT.

The V gene is TRBV19, the J gene TRBJ2-1; the match to TRBD2 covers 7 bases. CDR1 is LNHDA, CDR2 SQIVND, per germline (reference sequence). V trimming: 5 bases; J trimming: 1 base; junction bases outside the gene matches: 8. The CDR3 totals 16 residues. CDR3 nucleotides: TGTGCCAGTAGTGCGAAGCGGGGTGAGTCCTACAATGAGCAGTTCTTC. Translation: CASSAKRGESYNEQFF. Drawing the rest from reference TRBV19 and TRBJ2-1, the complete variable domain is DGGITQSPKYLFRKEGQNVTLSCEQNLNHDAMYWYRQDPGQGLRLIYYSQIVNDFQKGDIAEGYSVSREKKESFPLTVTSAQKNPTAFYLCASSAKRGESYNEQFFGPGTRLTVL.

This clone was seen once. V is TRBV7-9 and J is TRBJ1-6; D call uncertain. V lost 3 bases and J lost 2, with 11 bases in between. From germline, CDR1 is SEHNR and CDR2 FQNEAQ (reference sequence). The CDR3 consists of 16 residues. CDR3 sequence: CASSFRSMPYNSPLHF. The CDR3 DNA sequence: TGTGCCAGCAGCTTTCGGTCAATGCCCTATAATTCACCCCTCCACTTT.

The chain couples TRBV5-1 to TRBJ1-1; perhaps TRBD1 as D (5 bases). This CDR3 has 12 amino acids. CDR1 SGHRS and CDR2 YFSETQ come from the germline V gene. Trimming shortened V by 6 bases and J by 8 bases, and 14 bases separated the two germline ends. Here the CDR3 reads CASTDPGREAFF. The CDR3 DNA follows: TGCGCCAGCACCGATCCAGGGCGGGAAGCTTTCTTT.

The rearrangement joins TRBV6-6 to TRBJ2-1; 7 bases map to TRBD2. This CDR3 is 13 amino acids long. Germline V gene data show CDR1 as MNHNY and CDR2 as SVGAGI (reference sequence). J gave up 6 bases and V 3 bases, and 2 bases lay outside the gene matches. The DNA for the CDR3 is TGTGCCAGCAGTTATGGGGGGGGCAATGAGCAGTTCTTC. Its translation: CASSYGGGNEQFF.

The V call is TRBV9, the J call TRBJ1-2, with 9 bases matching TRBD1. Losses at the gene ends were 3 bases for V and 5 bases for J; bases not matched to a gene: 11. The CDR3 totals 16 residues. CDR1 is SGDLS, CDR2 YYNGEE, per germline. The CDR3 region has the DNA TGTGCCAGCAGCGCGGGGACGAGGACAGGGGAATATGGCTACACCTTC. Its protein is CASSAGTRTGEYGYTF. The variable domain in full, completed from reference TRBV9 and TRBJ1-2, reads DSGVTQTPKHLITATGQRVTLRCSPRSGDLSVYWYQQSLDQGLQFLIQYYNGEERAKGNILERFSAQQFPDLHSELNLSSLELGDSALYFCASSAGTRTGEYGYTFGSGTRLTVV.

V is TRBV10-3 and J is TRBJ2-1; D possibly corresponds to TRBD2 (7 bases). CDR1 and CDR2 from the germline V gene are ENHRY and SYGVKD. V gave up 4 bases and J gave up 0 bases, with 13 bases separating them. The length of the CDR3 is 16 residues. The CDR3 sequence: CAISGGRGSSYNEQFF. Here the CDR3 DNA reads TGTGCCATCAGTGGGGGGCGGGGGAGCTCCTACAATGAGCAGTTCTTC.

The chain combines TRBV4-2 with TRBJ1-3; no definite D call. The V end lost 1 base, the J end lost 4 bases, and 11 bases lay between the germline ends. Germline CDR1 reads LGHNA; CDR2 reads YNFKEQ. CDR3 size: 15 residues. The CDR3 loop reads CASSQGSGAGNTIYF. The CDR3 nucleotides read TGTGCCAGCAGCCAAGGTTCGGGTGCAGGAAACACCATATATTTT.